This T cell receptor beta chain emerged from a study of T cells in Graves' hyperthyroidism and ophthalmopathy. Study-wide results and caveats: Ophthalmopathy stood apart from stable hyperthyroidism in a 13 V-J model. The model forecast ophthalmopathy, anticipating it by a median approximately 6 months before onset. The majority of expanded thyroid clonotypes above 0.001 also appeared in blood.

The CDR3 is 18 amino acids. Germline values: CDR1 SGHAT, CDR2 FQNNGV. The ends lost 5 bases at V and 1 base at J; junction bases unmatched: 10. RNA transcripts served as the template for amplifying TCR beta CDR3 regions. The HTBI primer set served for first-round RT-PCR of the TCR CDR3. MiXCR, run by TCRdb on the multiplex PCR reads, gives a single entry per CDR3 protein. In the table there are 500,000 to 700,000 distinct CDR3 sequences, approximately 15% of which are singletons. Uncontrolled infection, other autoimmune disease, pregnancy and lactation each barred patients from inclusion. As regards this clonotype: Its antigen is currently unknown.

This TCR was recovered from a woman aged 18-29 years with Graves' hyperthyroidism. The chain employs TRBV11-2 and TRBJ2-2, with 10 nucleotides matching TRBD2. Sequenced: blood. The DNA of the CDR3 is TGTGCCAGCAGCCTCTACCCCCTAGCGGGAGAGAACACCGGGGAGCTGTTTTTT. Its translation: CASSLYPLAGENTGELFF.